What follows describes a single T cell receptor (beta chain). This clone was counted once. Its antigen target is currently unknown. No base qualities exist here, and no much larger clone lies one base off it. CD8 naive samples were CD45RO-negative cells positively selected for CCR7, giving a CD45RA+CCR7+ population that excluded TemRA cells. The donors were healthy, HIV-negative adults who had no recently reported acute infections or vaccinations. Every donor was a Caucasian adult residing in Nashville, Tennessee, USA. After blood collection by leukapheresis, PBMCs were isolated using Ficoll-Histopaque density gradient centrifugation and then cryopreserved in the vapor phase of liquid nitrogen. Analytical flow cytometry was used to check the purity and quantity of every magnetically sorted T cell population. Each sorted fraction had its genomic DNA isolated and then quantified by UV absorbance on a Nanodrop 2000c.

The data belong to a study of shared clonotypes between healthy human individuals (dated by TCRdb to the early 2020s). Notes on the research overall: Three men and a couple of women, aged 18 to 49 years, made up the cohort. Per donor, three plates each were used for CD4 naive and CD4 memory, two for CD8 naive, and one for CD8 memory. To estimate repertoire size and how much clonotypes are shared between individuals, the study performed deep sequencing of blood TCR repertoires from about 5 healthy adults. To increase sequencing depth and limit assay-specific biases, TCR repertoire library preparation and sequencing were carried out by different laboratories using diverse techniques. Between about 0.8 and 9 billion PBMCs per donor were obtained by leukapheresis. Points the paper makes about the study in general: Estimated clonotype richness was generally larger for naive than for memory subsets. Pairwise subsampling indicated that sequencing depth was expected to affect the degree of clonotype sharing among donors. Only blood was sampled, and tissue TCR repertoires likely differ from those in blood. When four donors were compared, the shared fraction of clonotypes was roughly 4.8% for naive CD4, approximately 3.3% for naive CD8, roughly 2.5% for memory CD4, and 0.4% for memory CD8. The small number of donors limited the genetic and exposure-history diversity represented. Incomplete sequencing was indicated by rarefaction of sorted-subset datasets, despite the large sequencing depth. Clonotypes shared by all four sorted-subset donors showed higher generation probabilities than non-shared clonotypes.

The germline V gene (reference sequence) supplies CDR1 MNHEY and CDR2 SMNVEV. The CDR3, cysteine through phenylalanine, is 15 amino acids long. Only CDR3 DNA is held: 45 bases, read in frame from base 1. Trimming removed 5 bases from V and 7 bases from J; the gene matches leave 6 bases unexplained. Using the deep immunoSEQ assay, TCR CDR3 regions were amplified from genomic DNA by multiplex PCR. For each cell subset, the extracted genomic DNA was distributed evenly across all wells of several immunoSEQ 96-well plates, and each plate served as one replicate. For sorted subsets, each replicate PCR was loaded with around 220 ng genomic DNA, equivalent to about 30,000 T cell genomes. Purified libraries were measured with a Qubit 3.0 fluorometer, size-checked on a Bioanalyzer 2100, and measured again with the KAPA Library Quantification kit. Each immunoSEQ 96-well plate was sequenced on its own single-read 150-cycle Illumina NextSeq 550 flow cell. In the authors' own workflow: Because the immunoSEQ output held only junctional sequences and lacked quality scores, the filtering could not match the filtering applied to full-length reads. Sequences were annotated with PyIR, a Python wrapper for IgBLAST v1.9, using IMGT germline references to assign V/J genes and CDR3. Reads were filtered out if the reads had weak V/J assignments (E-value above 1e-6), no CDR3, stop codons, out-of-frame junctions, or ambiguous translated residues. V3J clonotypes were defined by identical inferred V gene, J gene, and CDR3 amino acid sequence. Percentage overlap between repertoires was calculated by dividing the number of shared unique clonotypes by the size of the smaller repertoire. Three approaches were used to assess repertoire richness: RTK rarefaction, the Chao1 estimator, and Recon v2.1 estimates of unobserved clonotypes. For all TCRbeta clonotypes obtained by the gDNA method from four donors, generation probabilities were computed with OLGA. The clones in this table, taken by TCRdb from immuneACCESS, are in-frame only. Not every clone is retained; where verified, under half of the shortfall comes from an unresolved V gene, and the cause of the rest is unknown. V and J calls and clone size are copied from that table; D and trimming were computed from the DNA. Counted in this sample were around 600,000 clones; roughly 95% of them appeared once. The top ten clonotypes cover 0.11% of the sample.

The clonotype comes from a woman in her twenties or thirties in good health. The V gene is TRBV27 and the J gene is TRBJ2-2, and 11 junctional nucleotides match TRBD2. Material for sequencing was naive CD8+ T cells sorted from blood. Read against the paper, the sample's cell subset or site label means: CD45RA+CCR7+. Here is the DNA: TGTGCCAGCAGTACCATAGCGGGAGGGGGCGGGGAGCTGTTTTTT. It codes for CASSTIAGGGGELFF.